This T cell receptor (beta chain) was captured by sequencing in a study of graft-versus-host responses after intestinal transplantation. Comment on this clone: Its antigen is not known.

Assay used: immunoSEQ multiplex PCR; TCRdb lists only in-frame clones, some missing. The data contain tens of thousands of clones, roughly 91% of them seen just once; the ten biggest clones take up approximately 0.096%. Per the germline V gene, CDR1 is SNHLY and CDR2 is FYNNEI. This CDR3 contains 13 residues. After removal of 7 bases from V and 1 base from J, the junction contained 3 bases not matched to a gene. The sample here was unstimulated CD4+ T cells sorted from spleen or lymph node cells, taken before intestinal transplant. This receptor was identified in a human donor who received an intestinal transplant. The genes are TRBV2 and TRBJ1-1; 7 nucleotides match TRBD1. The CDR3 DNA is TGTGCCAGCAAGACAGGGAGGAACACTGAAGCTTTCTTT. Amino acid sequence: CASKTGRNTEAFF.